These T cell receptor beta chains were read from a single sample in a study of vaccination and CD4 T cells after COVID-19. These receptors have no identified antigens. From the PCR reads, TCRdb called clonotypes with MiXCR, one entry per CDR3 protein. The sample contains approximately 20,000 distinct CDR3 sequences, around 50% of which appear only once. The material sequenced was CD4+ T cells from blood, cultured in vitro. These receptors all come from a human donor who had recovered from COVID-19. Both conserved end residues are part of each CDR3. D genes are given only for firm matches. Clone size is given for some rows only: seen once, a few or many times, or a class if the clone is expanded.

J: TRBJ1-1; size: once; V: TRBV7-2; D: NA; DNA: TGTGCCAGCAGCTTTGTTGGAGGAAACACTGAAGCTTTCTTT; CDR3: CASSFVGGNTEAFF
J: TRBJ2-2; size: NA; V: TRBV27; D: NA; DNA: TGTGCCAGCCGTCTCGGGACAATGAACACCGGGGAGCTGTTTTTT; CDR3: CASRLGTMNTGELFF
J: TRBJ1-2; size: NA; V: TRBV7-2; D: NA; DNA: TGTGCCAGCAGCTTTCAAGGCTATGGCTACACCTTC; CDR3: CASSFQGYGYTF
J: TRBJ2-7; size: NA; V: TRBV24-1; D: TRBD1; DNA: TGTGCCACCAGTGACCCCAGACAGGGGTTGGGCGAGCAGTACTTC; CDR3: CATSDPRQGLGEQYF
J: TRBJ1-2; size: NA; V: TRBV11-1; D: NA; DNA: TGTGCCAGCAGCTTAAAGGGGCGCGGAGGTGGCTACACCTTC; CDR3: CASSLKGRGGGYTF
J: TRBJ2-7; size: NA; V: TRBV20-1; D: NA; DNA: TGCAGTGCTCGCCAGGCCGGTCGGGGTAGCTCCTACGAGCAGTACTTC; CDR3: CSARQAGRGSSYEQYF
J: TRBJ2-7; size: NA; V: TRBV5-5; D: NA; DNA: TGTGCCAGCACTTACTTCTACGAGCAGTACTTC; CDR3: CASTYFYEQYF
J: TRBJ1-1; size: NA; V: TRBV10-1; D: NA; DNA: TGCGCCAGTTACCGTACGAGGGTTGTGAACACTGAAGCTTTCTTT; CDR3: CASYRTRVVNTEAFF
J: TRBJ1-4; size: NA; V: TRBV19; D: NA; DNA: TGTGCCAGTAGTGCCGACCTTAATGAAAAACTGTTTTTT; CDR3: CASSADLNEKLFF
J: TRBJ2-7; size: NA; V: TRBV6-5; D: TRBD2; DNA: TGTGCCAGCAGTTACTCGTCCGGGGGGGCGAGGGAGCAGTACTTC; CDR3: CASSYSSGGAREQYF
J: TRBJ2-3; size: NA; V: TRBV7-7; D: NA; DNA: TGTGCCAGCAGCTCCTTACAGGGCTCCTCGCAGTATTTT; CDR3: CASSSLQGSSQYF
J: TRBJ2-1; size: NA; V: TRBV28; D: NA; DNA: TGTGCCAGCAGCCAAGGGGATGATGAGCAGTTCTTC; CDR3: CASSQGDDEQFF
J: TRBJ2-2; size: NA; V: TRBV6-4; D: TRBD1; DNA: TGTGCCAGCAGGCGGGACAGGCACACCGGGGAGCTGTTTTTT; CDR3: CASRRDRHTGELFF
J: TRBJ2-5; size: NA; V: TRBV2; D: TRBD1; DNA: TGTGCCAGCAGTGCCGGGACAGGGGGCATAGAGACCCAGTACTTC; CDR3: CASSAGTGGIETQYF
J: TRBJ2-7; size: few; V: TRBV20-1; D: TRBD2; DNA: TGCAGTGCTAGAGGGCCCCTAGCGGGAGGTACGGACGAGCAGTACTTC; CDR3: CSARGPLAGGTDEQYF
J: TRBJ1-3; size: few; V: TRBV6-1; D: NA; DNA: TGTGCCAGCAGGCGTACCAACTCTGGAAACACCATATATTTT; CDR3: CASRRTNSGNTIYF
J: TRBJ2-3; size: NA; V: TRBV19; D: TRBD2; DNA: TGTGCCAGCGGACTAGCGGAGGGAGATACGCAGTATTTT; CDR3: CASGLAEGDTQYF
J: TRBJ2-4; size: NA; V: TRBV7-2; D: NA; DNA: TGTGCCAGCAGCCCCCGGGAGACACTAGCCAAAAACATTCAGTACTTC; CDR3: CASSPRETLAKNIQYF
J: TRBJ1-4; size: once; V: TRBV10-1; D: NA; DNA: TGCGCCAGCAGTGAGCAATTAGGACCTGGTGAAAAACTGTTTTTT; CDR3: CASSEQLGPGEKLFF
J: TRBJ2-5; size: medium-sized; V: TRBV24-1; D: TRBD1; DNA: TGTGCCACCAGTGATTCCTCGACAGGGGGAGAGACCCAGTACTTC; CDR3: CATSDSSTGGETQYF
J: TRBJ1-6; size: few; V: TRBV19; D: NA; DNA: TGTGCCAGTAGACAGGGTCAGGAGTCACCCCTCCACTTT; CDR3: CASRQGQESPLHF
J: TRBJ2-3; size: NA; V: TRBV6-5; D: NA; DNA: TGTGCCAGCAGTTTCCAGGGGCCACCGGCTAGCCCCACAGATACGCAGTATTTT; CDR3: CASSFQGPPASPTDTQYF
J: TRBJ1-1; size: few; V: TRBV6-1; D: NA; DNA: TGTGCCAGCAGGACGCGTTCTGAAGCTTTCTTT; CDR3: CASRTRSEAFF
J: TRBJ2-3; size: NA; V: TRBV24-1; D: NA; DNA: TGTGCCACCCGACGGGAGCAGCCCACAGATACGCAGTATTTT; CDR3: CATRREQPTDTQYF
J: TRBJ1-1; size: medium-sized; V: TRBV5-1; D: TRBD1; DNA: TGCGCCAGCAGCTCGGGACAGGGTTTGAACACTGAAGCTTTCTTT; CDR3: CASSSGQGLNTEAFF
J: TRBJ1-1; size: NA; V: TRBV5-8; D: NA; DNA: TGTGCCAGCAGCCTTGAACCGATTGGGGCGGCTGAAGCTTTCTTT; CDR3: CASSLEPIGAAEAFF
J: TRBJ2-3; size: few; V: TRBV2; D: NA; DNA: TGTGCCAGCAGTGAAGCGCTTAGGACAGATACGCAGTATTTT; CDR3: CASSEALRTDTQYF
J: TRBJ1-1; size: NA; V: TRBV20-1; D: TRBD1; DNA: TGCAGTGCTAGAACGCCGACAGGGCCGAACACTGAAGCTTTCTTT; CDR3: CSARTPTGPNTEAFF
J: TRBJ1-5; size: NA; V: TRBV12-3/TRBV12-4; D: NA; DNA: TGTGCCAGCGGGATCAGCAATCAGCCCCAGCATTTT; CDR3: CASGISNQPQHF
J: TRBJ1-1; size: medium-sized; V: TRBV19; D: NA; DNA: TGTGCCAGTAGTAACTTCCAGAACACTGAAGCTTTCTTT; CDR3: CASSNFQNTEAFF
J: TRBJ2-2; size: NA; V: TRBV20-1; D: TRBD1; DNA: TGCAGTGCTAGAGAGCCGGGACAGGGGGGATCCGGGGAGCTGTTTTTT; CDR3: CSAREPGQGGSGELFF
J: TRBJ2-1; size: NA; V: TRBV30; D: NA; DNA: TGTGCCTGGAGTGTAGGTGTTTACAATGAGCAGTTCTTC; CDR3: CAWSVGVYNEQFF
J: TRBJ2-2; size: NA; V: TRBV11-2; D: NA; DNA: TGTGCCAGCAGCATAGCGAGAGGGACCGGGGAGCTGTTTTTT; CDR3: CASSIARGTGELFF
J: TRBJ2-7; size: NA; V: TRBV20-1; D: NA; DNA: TGCAGTGCTAGTGCCCAAGTGGACGAGCAGTACTTC; CDR3: CSASAQVDEQYF
J: TRBJ1-3; size: NA; V: TRBV7-9; D: NA; DNA: TGTGCCAGCAGCCTTACAGGGATCTCTGGGAACACCATATATTTT; CDR3: CASSLTGISGNTIYF
J: TRBJ2-3; size: NA; V: TRBV7-9; D: NA; DNA: TGTGCCAGCAGAATAGTTAGCACAGATACGCAGTATTTT; CDR3: CASRIVSTDTQYF
J: TRBJ1-1; size: few; V: TRBV10-3; D: NA; DNA: TGTGCCATCAGTGAGCCTGGCAGGCCCATGAACACTGAAGCTTTCTTT; CDR3: CAISEPGRPMNTEAFF
J: TRBJ1-4; size: NA; V: TRBV20-1; D: NA; DNA: TGCAGTGCTAGACTGTACGACTCAGAAAAACTGTTTTTT; CDR3: CSARLYDSEKLFF
J: TRBJ2-3; size: NA; V: TRBV20-1; D: TRBD2; DNA: TGCAGTGCTAGAAGGGCTAGCGGAGCTAGCACAGATACGCAGTATTTT; CDR3: CSARRASGASTDTQYF
J: TRBJ2-7; size: NA; V: TRBV20-1; D: NA; DNA: TGCAGTGCTAGGGACAGTTTCTCCTACGAGCAGTACTTC; CDR3: CSARDSFSYEQYF